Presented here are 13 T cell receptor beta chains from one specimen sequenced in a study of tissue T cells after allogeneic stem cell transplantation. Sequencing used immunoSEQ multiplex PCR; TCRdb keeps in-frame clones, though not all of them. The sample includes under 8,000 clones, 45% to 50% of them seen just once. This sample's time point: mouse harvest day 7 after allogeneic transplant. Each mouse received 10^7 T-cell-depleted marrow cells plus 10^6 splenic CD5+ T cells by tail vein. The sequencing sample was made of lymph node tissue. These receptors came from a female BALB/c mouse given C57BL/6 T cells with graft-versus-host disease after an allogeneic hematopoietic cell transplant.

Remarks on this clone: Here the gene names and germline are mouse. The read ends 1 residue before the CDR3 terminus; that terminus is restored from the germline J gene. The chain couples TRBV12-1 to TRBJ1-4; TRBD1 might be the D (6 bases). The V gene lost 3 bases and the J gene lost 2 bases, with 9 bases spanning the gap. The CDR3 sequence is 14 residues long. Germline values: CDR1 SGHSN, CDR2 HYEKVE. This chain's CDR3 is CASSWDKSNERLFF. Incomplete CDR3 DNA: TGTGCCAGCTCTTGGGACAAATCCAACGAAAGATTATTT. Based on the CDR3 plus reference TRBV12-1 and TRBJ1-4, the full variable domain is DSGVVQSPRHIIKEKGGRSVLTCIPISGHSNVVWYQQTLGKELKFLIQHYEKVERDKGFLPSRFSVQQFDDYHSEMNMSALELEDSAMYFCASSWDKSNERLFFGHGTKLSVL.

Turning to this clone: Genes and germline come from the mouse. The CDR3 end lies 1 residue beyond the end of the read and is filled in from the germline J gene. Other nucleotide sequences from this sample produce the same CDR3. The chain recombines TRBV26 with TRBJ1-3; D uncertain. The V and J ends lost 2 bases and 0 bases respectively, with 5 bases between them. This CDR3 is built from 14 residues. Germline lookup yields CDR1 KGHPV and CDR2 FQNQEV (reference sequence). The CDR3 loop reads CASSLGNSGNTLYF. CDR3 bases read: TGTGCCAGCAGTCTGGGCAATTCTGGAAATACGCTCTAT.

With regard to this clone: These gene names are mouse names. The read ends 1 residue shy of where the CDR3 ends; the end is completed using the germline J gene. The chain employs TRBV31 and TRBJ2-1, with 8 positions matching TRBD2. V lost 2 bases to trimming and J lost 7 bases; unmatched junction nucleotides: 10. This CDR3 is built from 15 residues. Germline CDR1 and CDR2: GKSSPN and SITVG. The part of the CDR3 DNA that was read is TGTGCCTGGAGTACCGCCGGGGGGGCGGGAGCTGAGCAGTTC. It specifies CAWSTAGGAGAEQF. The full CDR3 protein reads CAWSTAGGAGAEQFF.

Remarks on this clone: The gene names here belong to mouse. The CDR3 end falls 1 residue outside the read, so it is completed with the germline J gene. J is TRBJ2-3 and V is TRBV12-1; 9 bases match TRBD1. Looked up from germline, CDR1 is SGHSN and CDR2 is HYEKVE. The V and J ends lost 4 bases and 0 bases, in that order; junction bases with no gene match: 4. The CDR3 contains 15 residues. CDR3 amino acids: CASSPGTGSAETLYF. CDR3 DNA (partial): TGTGCCAGCTCCCCCGGGACAGGGAGTGCAGAAACGCTGTAT.

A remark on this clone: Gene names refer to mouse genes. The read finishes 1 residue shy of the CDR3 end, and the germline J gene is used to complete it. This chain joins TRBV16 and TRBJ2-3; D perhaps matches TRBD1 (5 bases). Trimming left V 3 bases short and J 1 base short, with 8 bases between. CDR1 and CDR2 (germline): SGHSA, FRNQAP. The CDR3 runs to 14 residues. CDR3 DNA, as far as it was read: TGTGCAAGCAGCTTTACAGGTGGTGCAGAAACGCTGTAT. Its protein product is CASSFTGGAETLY. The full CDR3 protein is CASSFTGGAETLYF.

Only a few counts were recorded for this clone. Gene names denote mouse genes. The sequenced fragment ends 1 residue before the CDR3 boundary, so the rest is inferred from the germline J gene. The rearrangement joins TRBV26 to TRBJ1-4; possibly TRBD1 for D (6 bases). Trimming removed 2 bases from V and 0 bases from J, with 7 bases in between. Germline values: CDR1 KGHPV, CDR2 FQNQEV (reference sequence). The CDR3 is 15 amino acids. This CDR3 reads CASSLRGFSNERLFF. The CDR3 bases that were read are TGTGCCAGCAGTCTGAGGGGGTTTTCCAACGAAAGATTATTT.

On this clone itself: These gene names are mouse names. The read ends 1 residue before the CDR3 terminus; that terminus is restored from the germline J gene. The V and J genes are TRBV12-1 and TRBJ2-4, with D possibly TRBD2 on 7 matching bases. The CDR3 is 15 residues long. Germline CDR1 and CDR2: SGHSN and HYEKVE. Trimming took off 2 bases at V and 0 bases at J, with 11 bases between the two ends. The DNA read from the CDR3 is TGTGCCAGCTCTCCTGGGGGCTCTAGTCAAAACACCTTGTAC. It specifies CASSPGGSSQNTLY. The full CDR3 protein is CASSPGGSSQNTLYF.

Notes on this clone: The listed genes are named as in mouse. The DNA read from the CDR3 is TGTGCAAGCAGCTTCGGGGGAGAAAACACCTTGTAC. Protein product: CASSFGGENTLY. The CDR3 in its entirety is CASSFGGENTLYF. The gene calls are TRBV16 and TRBJ2-4; TRBD1 or TRBD2 may be the D gene (5 bases each). The read stops 1 residue short of the end of the CDR3; the missing end is completed from the germline J gene. Trimming removed 3 bases from V and 4 bases from J, with 8 bases in between. The CDR3 has 13 amino acids. The germline gives CDR1 SGHSA, CDR2 FRNQAP.

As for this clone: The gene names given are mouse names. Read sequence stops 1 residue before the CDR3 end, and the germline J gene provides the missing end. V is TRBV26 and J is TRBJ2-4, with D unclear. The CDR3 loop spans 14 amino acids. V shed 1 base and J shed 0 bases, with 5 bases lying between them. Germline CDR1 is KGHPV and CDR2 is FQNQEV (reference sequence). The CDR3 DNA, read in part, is TGTGCCAGCAGTCTGTGGGGAAGTCAAAACACCTTGTAC. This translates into CASSLWGSQNTLY. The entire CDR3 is CASSLWGSQNTLYF.

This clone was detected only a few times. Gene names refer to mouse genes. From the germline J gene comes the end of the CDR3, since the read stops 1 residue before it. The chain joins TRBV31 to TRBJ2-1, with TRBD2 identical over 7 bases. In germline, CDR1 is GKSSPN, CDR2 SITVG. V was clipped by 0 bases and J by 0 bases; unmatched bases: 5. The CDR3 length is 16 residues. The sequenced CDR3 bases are TGTGCCTGGAGTCTTGGACTGGTGAATAACTATGCTGAGCAGTTC. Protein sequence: CAWSLGLVNNYAEQF. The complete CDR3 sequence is CAWSLGLVNNYAEQFF.

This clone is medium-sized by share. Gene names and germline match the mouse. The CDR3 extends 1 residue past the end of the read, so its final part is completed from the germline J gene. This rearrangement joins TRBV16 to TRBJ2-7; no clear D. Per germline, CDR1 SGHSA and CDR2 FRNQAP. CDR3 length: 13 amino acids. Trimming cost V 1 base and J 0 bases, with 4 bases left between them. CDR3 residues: CASSLGFSYEQYF. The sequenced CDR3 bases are TGTGCAAGCAGCTTAGGGTTCTCCTATGAACAGTAC.

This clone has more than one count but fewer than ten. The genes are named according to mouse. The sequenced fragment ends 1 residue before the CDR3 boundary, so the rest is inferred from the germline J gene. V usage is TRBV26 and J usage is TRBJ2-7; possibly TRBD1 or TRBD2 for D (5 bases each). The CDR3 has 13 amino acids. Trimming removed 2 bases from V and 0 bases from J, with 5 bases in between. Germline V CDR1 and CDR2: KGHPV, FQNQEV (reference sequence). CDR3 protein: CASSLGGSYEQYF. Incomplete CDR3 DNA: TGTGCCAGCAGTCTGGGGGGCTCCTATGAACAGTAC.

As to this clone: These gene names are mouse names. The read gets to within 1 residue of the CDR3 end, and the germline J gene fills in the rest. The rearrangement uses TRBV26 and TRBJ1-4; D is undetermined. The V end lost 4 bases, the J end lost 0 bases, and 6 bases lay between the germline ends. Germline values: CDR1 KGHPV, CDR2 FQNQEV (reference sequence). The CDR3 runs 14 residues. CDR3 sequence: CASSRQISNERLFF. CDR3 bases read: TGTGCCAGCAGTCGTCAAATTTCCAACGAAAGATTATTT.